This is a list of T cell receptor beta chains from one sample in a study of T cells after yellow fever vaccination. TCRdb re-analysed the 5' RACE reads in MiXCR, keeping a single row per CDR3 protein. This table has 250,000 to 350,000 distinct CDR3 sequences, 4% to 5.5% appearing once. The source material was PBMCs, sampled 15 days after the yellow fever booster vaccination. Receptors were obtained from a man between 18 and 35 years old who received the YFV17D yellow fever vaccine. Each CDR3 is given with its conserved first and last residue. D genes are given only for firm matches. Only some rows state a clone size, as once, few, many or a class for expanded clones.

V: TRBV20-1
D: NA
size: NA
J: TRBJ2-4
length: 14
DNA: TGCAGTGGTAGCCCTCGGGACAAAAGAAACATTCAGTACTTC
CDR3: CSGSPRDKRNIQYF

V: TRBV18
D: NA
size: many
J: TRBJ2-7
length: 11
DNA: TGTGCCAGCTCACCCCCGGGGGAGCAGTACTTC
CDR3: CASSPPGEQYF

V: TRBV28
D: NA
size: few
J: TRBJ1-6
length: 13
DNA: TGTGCCAGCAGCTTCAGACAGTATTCACCCCTCCACTTT
CDR3: CASSFRQYSPLHF

V: TRBV5-1
D: NA
size: few
J: TRBJ2-7
length: 14
DNA: TGCGCCAGCAGCTTGGCCTCAGGGATATACGAGCAGTACTTC
CDR3: CASSLASGIYEQYF

V: TRBV4-3
D: NA
size: many
J: TRBJ2-5
length: 15
DNA: TGCGCCAGCAGCCGTGAAACGGGACAAGGAGAGACCCAGTACTTC
CDR3: CASSRETGQGETQYF

V: TRBV14
D: NA
size: many
J: TRBJ2-1
length: 16
DNA: TGTGCCAGCAGCCACATAGGCTCTGTGGTGGGGGGTGAGCAGTTCTTC
CDR3: CASSHIGSVVGGEQFF

V: TRBV28
D: TRBD1
size: many
J: TRBJ2-3
length: 15
DNA: TGTGCCAGCAGCACGTCCGGGACAGCCACAGATACGCAGTATTTT
CDR3: CASSTSGTATDTQYF

V: TRBV5-1
D: TRBD1
size: NA
J: TRBJ2-3
length: 14
DNA: TGCGCCAGCAGCCCCGGGACAGGGTCCGATACGCAGTATTTT
CDR3: CASSPGTGSDTQYF

V: TRBV12-3/TRBV12-4
D: TRBD2
size: NA
J: TRBJ2-1
length: 13
DNA: TGTGCCACCCGACCGGGGGGGGCGAATGAGCAGTTCTTC
CDR3: CATRPGGANEQFF

V: TRBV24-1
D: NA
size: few
J: TRBJ2-5
length: 12
DNA: TGTGCCACCAGTGTTCTCCAAGAGACCCAGTACTTC
CDR3: CATSVLQETQYF

V: TRBV5-1
D: TRBD1
size: many
J: TRBJ1-5
length: 14
DNA: TGCGCCAGCAGCCTGGGGGACAGTATGGGGCCCCAGCATTTT
CDR3: CASSLGDSMGPQHF

V: TRBV5-8
D: NA
size: NA
J: TRBJ1-2
length: 13
DNA: TGTGCCAGCAGCTTTTCTCGGACGTATGGCTACACCTTC
CDR3: CASSFSRTYGYTF

V: TRBV5-5
D: TRBD2
size: NA
J: TRBJ2-1
length: 16
DNA: TGTGCCAGCAGCTTGGCCCAACTAGCGGGGGCCAATGAGCAGTTCTTC
CDR3: CASSLAQLAGANEQFF

V: TRBV7-6
D: TRBD2
size: many
J: TRBJ2-3
length: 15
DNA: TGTGCCAGCAGCTTAGGGCACGGGACTAGCGCAACGCAGTATTTT
CDR3: CASSLGHGTSATQYF

V: TRBV7-2
D: TRBD1
size: few
J: TRBJ2-5
length: 17
DNA: TGTGCCAGCAGCTTAGTAAGTGGAGGACAGGGTGAAGAGACCCAGTACTTC
CDR3: CASSLVSGGQGEETQYF

V: TRBV5-6
D: NA
size: many
J: TRBJ1-1
length: 12
DNA: TGTGCCAGCAGTCGACGGGGCACTGAAGCTTTCTTT
CDR3: CASSRRGTEAFF

V: TRBV4-1
D: NA
size: NA
J: TRBJ1-3
length: 18
DNA: TGCGCCAGCAGCCAAGAGGGACAAGAACAGCTCTCTGGAAACACCATATATTTT
CDR3: CASSQEGQEQLSGNTIYF

V: TRBV12-3/TRBV12-4
D: TRBD1
size: few
J: TRBJ1-2
length: 13
DNA: TGTGCCAGCAGTCCGACAGGGAGAGATGGCTACACCTTC
CDR3: CASSPTGRDGYTF

V: TRBV5-1
D: NA
size: NA
J: TRBJ1-2
length: 13
DNA: TGCGCCAGCAGCTTGTCAGAGACCTATGGCTACACCTTC
CDR3: CASSLSETYGYTF

V: TRBV5-5
D: NA
size: NA
J: TRBJ2-3
length: 14
DNA: TGTGCCAGCAGCGGCAGGGTCGAGGGAGATACGCAGTATTTT
CDR3: CASSGRVEGDTQYF

V: TRBV29-1
D: NA
size: many
J: TRBJ2-3
length: 14
DNA: TGCAGCGTTGACGACAGCATCTCAACAGATACGCAGTATTTT
CDR3: CSVDDSISTDTQYF

V: TRBV7-9
D: NA
size: NA
J: TRBJ1-2
length: 14
DNA: TGTGCCAGCGCGCCCGAGGATCTCAACTATGGCTACACCTTC
CDR3: CASAPEDLNYGYTF

V: TRBV29-1
D: NA
size: many
J: TRBJ2-5
length: 12
DNA: TGCAGCGTCGCACAGGGGGGGGAGACCCAGTACTTC
CDR3: CSVAQGGETQYF

V: TRBV5-6
D: NA
size: NA
J: TRBJ1-1
length: 14
DNA: TGTGCCAGCAGCATGGCCATATATAACACTGAAGCTTTCTTT
CDR3: CASSMAIYNTEAFF

V: TRBV5-1
D: TRBD1
size: once
J: TRBJ1-6
length: 15
DNA: TGCGCCAGCAAGCGTAGCGGGACAGGGAATTCACCCCTCCACTTT
CDR3: CASKRSGTGNSPLHF